The 21 T cell receptor beta chains below all came from one sample that was sequenced in a study of cytomegalovirus exposure and HLA in healthy donors. In the PCR, 60 Vbeta and 13 Jbeta primers were used. Using immunoSEQ multiplex PCR, the repertoire was profiled, and TCRdb retains in-frame clones only, with some absent. The table has approximately 150,000 clones, around 80% seen once. The sample taken for sequencing was PBMCs. Receptor source: a man under 40 in good health and CMV-seropositive.

The chain is built from TRBV7-2 and TRBJ1-1; TRBD1 is a possible D gene (5 bases). This CDR3 spans 16 amino acids. The V gene's germline CDR1 is SGHTA and CDR2 FQGNSA. With 5 bases removed from V and 0 bases from J, the gap between germline ends came to 16 bases. The CDR3 reads CASSPPLAGVNTEAFF. The CDR3, as DNA: TGTGCCAGCAGCCCACCCCTCGCGGGGGTGAACACTGAAGCTTTCTTT.

The chain links TRBV5-1 to TRBJ1-2; 9 positions match TRBD1. Germline assignment: CDR1 SGHRS and CDR2 YFSETQ. V lost 4 bases to trimming and J lost 2 bases; unmatched junction nucleotides: 3. CDR3 size: 14 residues. This chain's CDR3 is CASSLGTGNYGYTF. The CDR3 nucleotides are TGCGCCAGCAGCCTCGGGACAGGGAACTATGGCTACACCTTC. Drawing the rest from reference TRBV5-1 and TRBJ1-2, the complete variable domain is KAGVTQTPRYLIKTRGQQVTLSCSPISGHRSVSWYQQTPGQGLQFLFEYFSETQRNKGNFPGRFSGRQFSNSRSEMNVSTLELGDSALYLCASSLGTGNYGYTFGSGTRLTVV.

The chain links TRBV28 to TRBJ1-1; D is perhaps TRBD1 (5 bases). CDR1 MDHEN and CDR2 SYDVKM come from the germline V gene. This CDR3 contains 13 residues. The V gene lost 6 bases and the J gene lost 2 bases, with 10 bases spanning the gap. DNA for the CDR3: TGTGCCAGCAGGGTAGGGGTTAACACTGAAGCTTTCTTT. Encoded protein: CASRVGVNTEAFF.

The chain couples TRBV6-1 to TRBJ2-3; D is perhaps TRBD1 (6 bases). The CDR3 runs to 14 residues. The V end was cut by 7 bases, the J end by 4 bases, with 15 bases between. CDR1 and CDR2 (germline): MNHNS, SASEGT. CDR3 residues: CASKETGISDTQYF. The CDR3 bases are TGTGCCAGCAAGGAGACAGGCATTTCAGATACGCAGTATTTT.

For this clone: The same CDR3 is also encoded by other DNA sequences in this sample. This sequence joins TRBV4-1 and TRBJ1-1; the match to TRBD1 covers 7 bases. This CDR3 comprises 15 residues. J lost 3 bases, V lost 3 bases, and 7 bases had no gene match. Germline CDR1 MGHRA, CDR2 YSYEKL. CDR3: CASSQRGTADTEAFF. The CDR3, as DNA: TGCGCCAGCAGCCAGAGGGGGACAGCCGACACTGAAGCTTTCTTT.

This clone was counted between two and nine times. The chain uses TRBV30 and TRBJ2-3, with 7 bases matching TRBD2. Per germline, CDR1 GTSNPN and CDR2 SVGIG (reference sequence). This CDR3 is built from 13 residues. With 5 bases clipped from V and 1 base from J, the junction kept 3 bases outside the gene matches. CDR3 DNA: TGTGCCTGGGCAACTAGCGGCACAGATACGCAGTATTTT. It codes for CAWATSGTDTQYF.

This rearrangement joins TRBV6-5 to TRBJ2-7; the match to TRBD2 covers 9 bases. The germline V gene encodes CDR1 MNHEY and CDR2 SVGAGI. With V trimmed by 7 bases and J by 6 bases, 7 bases remained unmatched. CDR3 size: 13 residues. The CDR3 loop reads CASTEAGGSEQYF. The CDR3, as DNA: TGTGCCAGCACCGAAGCGGGGGGTAGCGAGCAGTACTTC.

V and J are TRBV12-5 and TRBJ2-1, with 8 nucleotides matching TRBD1. The junction had 3 bases not matched to a gene; V was cut back by 4 bases and J by 4 bases. Germline values: CDR1 LGHNT, CDR2 FRNRAP. This CDR3 is 14 amino acids long. The CDR3 spells CASGSGTGYNEQFF. The CDR3 DNA follows: TGTGCTAGTGGTTCCGGGACAGGATACAATGAGCAGTTCTTC. Together with reference TRBV12-5 and TRBJ2-1, the CDR3 gives the full variable domain: DARVTQTPRHKVTEMGQEVTMRCQPILGHNTVFWYRQTMMQGLELLAYFRNRAPLDDSGMPKDRFSAEMPDATLATLKIQPSEPRDSAVYFCASGSGTGYNEQFFGPGTRLTVL.

The chain uses TRBV4-1 and TRBJ1-5, with a weak D call TRBD1 (6 bases). CDR3 length: 15 amino acids. Trimming shortened V by 0 bases and J by 5 bases, and 11 bases separated the two germline ends. Germline CDR1 reads MGHRA; CDR2 reads YSYEKL. The chain's CDR3 is CASSQETGTYQPQHF. In DNA form, the CDR3 reads TGCGCCAGCAGCCAAGAAACAGGGACCTATCAGCCCCAGCATTTT.

The CDR3 is CASSLAGRGSKAFF. CDR3 DNA sequence: TGCGCCAGCAGCTTGGCCGGGCGGGGGTCAAAAGCTTTCTTT. This sequence joins TRBV5-1 and TRBJ1-1; weak D call: TRBD1 (5 bases). The CDR3 is made up of 14 amino acids. V lost 0 bases to trimming and J lost 9 bases, with 15 bases between them. Per germline, CDR1 SGHRS and CDR2 YFSETQ.

The genes are TRBV27 and TRBJ2-7; TRBD2 agrees at 11 bases. This CDR3 comprises 14 residues. CDR1 is MNHEY and CDR2 is SMNVEV in the germline V gene (reference sequence). Losses at the gene ends were 6 bases for V and 6 bases for J; bases not matched to a gene: 7. The CDR3 loop reads CASRITSGRGEQYF. The CDR3 nucleotides read TGTGCCAGCAGAATCACTAGCGGGAGAGGCGAGCAGTACTTC.

This chain's CDR3 is CATSVGGSTDTQYF. For the CDR3, the DNA is TGTGCCACCAGCGTAGGCGGGAGCACAGATACGCAGTATTTT. The chain is built from TRBV15 and TRBJ2-3, with D possibly being TRBD2 (5 bases). Trimming took off 5 bases at V and 0 bases at J, with 9 bases between the two ends. Looked up from germline, CDR1 is LNHNV and CDR2 is YYDKDF (reference sequence). CDR3 size: 14 residues.

This clone was counted a single time. This chain connects TRBV9 to TRBJ2-5; D gene ambiguous. The closer fit of TRBJ2-7 to the DNA end suggests the J call may be wrong. The CDR3 sequence is 14 residues long. Germline CDR1 is SGDLS and CDR2 is YYNGEE. CDR3 coding DNA: TGTGCCAGCAGCATCCACCCCTCCTCCTACGAGCAGTACTTC. This gives the protein CASSIHPSSYEQYF.

As for this clone: One end of the junction does not line up with germline, which may come from a read error. The V gene is TRBV29-1, the J gene TRBJ2-5; TRBD2 aligns across 11 bases. Germline V CDR1 and CDR2: SQVTM, ANQGSEA. CDR3 length: 12 amino acids. The CDR3 DNA sequence: TGCAGCGTGGAAGGGACTAGCGGTGGGCAGTACTTC. This gives the protein CSVEGTSGGQYF.

V gene TRBV30 combines with J gene TRBJ1-1; 8 bases are shared with TRBD1. The germline gives CDR1 GTSNPN, CDR2 SVGIG (reference sequence). The CDR3 length is 14 residues. V lost 4 bases to trimming and J lost 3 bases; unmatched junction nucleotides: 7. The CDR3 sequence is CAWTRMTGDTEAFF. The CDR3, as DNA: TGTGCCTGGACCCGAATGACAGGGGACACTGAAGCTTTCTTT.

V usage is TRBV19 and J usage is TRBJ2-7; D is possibly TRBD1 (5 bases). The CDR3 runs 13 residues. V shed 3 bases and J shed 5 bases, with 11 bases lying between them. Germline V CDR1 and CDR2: LNHDA, SQIVND (reference sequence). CDR3 sequence: CASSIQGADEQYF. Written as DNA, the CDR3 is TGTGCCAGTAGTATCCAGGGCGCGGACGAGCAGTACTTC.

The J gene is TRBJ1-1, the V gene TRBV7-6; D may be TRBD1 (5 bases). The CDR3 totals 15 residues. Trimming took 10 bases from V and 1 from J, leaving 19 bases between them. Germline V gene data show CDR1 as SGHVS and CDR2 as FNYEAQ. CDR3 in DNA: TGTGCCACCAACCCCTGGGGGGAACCGAACACTGAAGCTTTCTTT. Translated: CATNPWGEPNTEAFF.

The genes are TRBV7-3 and TRBJ2-2, with a possible D match to TRBD2 (5 bases). The CDR3 sequence is 16 residues long. Germline V CDR1 and CDR2: SGHTA, FQGTGA. The V end lost 4 bases, the J end lost 3 bases, and 15 bases lay between the germline ends. Here the CDR3 reads CASSSSRWEYTGELFF. CDR3 nucleotides: TGTGCCAGCAGCTCCTCCCGGTGGGAGTACACCGGGGAGCTGTTTTTT. The variable domain in full, completed from reference TRBV7-3 and TRBJ2-2, reads GAGVSQTPSNKVTEKGKYVELRCDPISGHTALYWYRQSLGQGPEFLIYFQGTGAADDSGLPNDRFFAVRPEGSVSTLKIQRTERGDSAVYLCASSSSRWEYTGELFFGEGSRLTVL.

This sequence joins TRBV7-7 and TRBJ2-5, with 7 bases that match TRBD2. Per the germline V gene, CDR1 is SSHAT and CDR2 is FNYEAQ (reference sequence). This CDR3 has 16 residues. Germline trimming cut 2 bases from V and 4 bases from J; bases unmatched to any gene: 10. This CDR3 is CASSLIGASGVETQYF. Written as DNA, the CDR3 is TGTGCCAGCAGCTTAATAGGGGCTAGCGGAGTAGAGACCCAGTACTTC.

This chain links TRBV11-2 with TRBJ2-7, with D possibly being TRBD2 (5 bases). This CDR3 is 13 amino acids long. Trimming removed 5 bases from V and 4 bases from J, with 12 bases in between. From germline, CDR1 is SGHAT and CDR2 FQNNGV. The CDR3, as DNA: TGTGCCAGCAGCGGGGATACTAGTTACGAGCAGTACTTC. Translated: CASSGDTSYEQYF.

The rearrangement joins TRBV2 to TRBJ2-7, with 7 bases matching TRBD1. Germline-derived CDR1 and CDR2 are SNHLY and FYNNEI. J lost 3 bases, V lost 4 bases, and 0 bases had no gene match. The length of the CDR3 is 12 residues. The CDR3 sequence is CASSGTGYEQYF. CDR3 DNA sequence: TGTGCCAGCAGTGGGACAGGCTACGAGCAGTACTTC.